This TCR beta chain was retrieved from a study of blood T cells in healthy people across ages. As for the study in general: Using template switching, researchers captured about one barcoded beta molecule for each two T cells.

It was with a sample-barcoded 5' primer and a J-beta primer mix that a second PCR of roughly 7 to 12 cycles was run. The authors tagged each cDNA molecule using a template-switch adaptor with 12 random nucleotides. TCRdb itself ran the 5' RACE reads through MiXCR, one entry per CDR3 protein. The sample contains 1.5 million to 2 million distinct CDR3 sequences, around 40% of which appear only once. The CDR3 covers 15 residues. Germline CDR1 is MDHEN and CDR2 is SYDVKM. With 2 bases removed from V and 5 bases from J, the gap between germline ends came to 15 bases. This chain uses TRBV28 with TRBJ1-2, with D possibly TRBD1 on 5 matching bases. Sequenced input: blood. The clonotype was recovered from a human donor in good health. CDR3 sequence: CASSLPGRVGYGYTF. The CDR3 nucleotides are TGTGCCAGCAGTTTACCCGGCAGGGTTGGGTATGGCTACACCTTC.